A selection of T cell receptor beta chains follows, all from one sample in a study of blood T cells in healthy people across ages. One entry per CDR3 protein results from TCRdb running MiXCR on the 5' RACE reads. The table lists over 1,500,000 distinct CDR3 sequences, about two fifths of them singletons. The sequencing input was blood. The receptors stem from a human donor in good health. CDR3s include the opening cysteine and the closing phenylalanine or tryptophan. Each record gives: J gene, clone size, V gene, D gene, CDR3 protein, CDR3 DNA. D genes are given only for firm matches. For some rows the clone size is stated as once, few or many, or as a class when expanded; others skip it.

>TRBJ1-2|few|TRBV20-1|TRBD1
CSARKTGNYGYTF
TGCAGTGCTAGAAAGACAGGGAACTATGGCTACACCTTC
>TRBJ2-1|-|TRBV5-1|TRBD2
CASSLGSGTGNEQFF
TGCGCCAGCAGCTTGGGTAGCGGGACGGGTAATGAGCAGTTCTTC
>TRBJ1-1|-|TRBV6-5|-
CATVKGGLTSHGTEAFF
TGTGCCACCGTTAAAGGGGGTCTGACCTCTCACGGCACTGAAGCTTTCTTT
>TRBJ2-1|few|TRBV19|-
CASSIEATINNEQFF
TGTGCCAGTAGTATAGAAGCGACAATCAACAATGAGCAGTTCTTC
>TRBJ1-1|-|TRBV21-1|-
CASAKTEAFF
TGTGCCAGCGCAAAGACTGAAGCTTTCTTT
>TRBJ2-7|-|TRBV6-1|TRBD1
CASSLTQGAASSYEQYF
TGTGCCAGCAGTCTAACACAGGGGGCAGCCTCCTCCTACGAGCAGTACTTC
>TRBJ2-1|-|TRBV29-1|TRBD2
CSVEAGGGYNEQFF
TGCAGCGTTGAAGCGGGGGGAGGGTACAATGAGCAGTTCTTC
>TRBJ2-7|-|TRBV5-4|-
CASSLGPQEGYEQYF
TGTGCCAGCAGCTTGGGGCCCCAGGAGGGCTACGAGCAGTACTTC
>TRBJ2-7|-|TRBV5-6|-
CASSLTRGNPYEQYF
TGTGCCAGCAGCCTAACTAGGGGGAACCCCTACGAGCAGTACTTC
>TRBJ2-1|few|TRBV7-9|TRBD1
CASSLGQGAVVDEQFF
TGTGCCAGCAGCTTGGGACAGGGGGCTGTTGTCGATGAGCAGTTCTTC
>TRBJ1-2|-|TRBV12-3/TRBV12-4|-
CASSFTRARGYTF
TGTGCCAGCAGTTTTACTAGGGCGCGTGGCTACACCTTC
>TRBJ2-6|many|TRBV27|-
CASSYRFISIGSGANVLTF
TGTGCCAGCAGTTACCGGTTCATTTCCATAGGGTCTGGGGCCAACGTCCTGACTTTC
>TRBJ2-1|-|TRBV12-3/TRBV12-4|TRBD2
CASSFPAGGIDNEQFF
TGTGCCAGCAGTTTTCCTGCGGGGGGCATCGACAATGAGCAGTTCTTC
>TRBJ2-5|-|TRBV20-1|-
CSAREGGAYQETQYF
TGCAGTGCTAGAGAAGGCGGGGCTTACCAAGAGACCCAGTACTTC
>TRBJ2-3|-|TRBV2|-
CASSVVAYSDTQYF
TGTGCCAGCAGTGTAGTGGCGTATTCAGATACGCAGTATTTT
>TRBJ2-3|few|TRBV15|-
CATSRFEDRGTQYF
TGTGCCACCAGCAGATTTGAGGATAGGGGTACGCAGTATTTT
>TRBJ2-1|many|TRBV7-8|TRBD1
CASSLGAGTGYNEQFF
TGTGCCAGCAGCTTAGGGGCCGGGACAGGTTACAATGAGCAGTTCTTC
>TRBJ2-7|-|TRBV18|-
CASSPQPSGVVRPYEQYF
TGTGCCAGCTCACCACAACCCTCCGGGGTGGTCCGGCCCTACGAGCAGTACTTC
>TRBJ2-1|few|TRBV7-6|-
CASSLALRVAYSYNEQFF
TGTGCCAGCAGCTTAGCTTTAAGAGTAGCTTACTCCTACAATGAGCAGTTCTTC
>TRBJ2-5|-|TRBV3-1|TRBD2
CAGSQFGGLAGQETQYF
TGTGCCGGCAGCCAATTCGGGGGACTAGCGGGGCAAGAGACCCAGTACTTC
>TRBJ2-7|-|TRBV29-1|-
CSVAGRGYEQYF
TGCAGCGTTGCGGGACGGGGCTACGAGCAGTACTTC
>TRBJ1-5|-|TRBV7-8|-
CASGGNSNQPQHF
TGTGCCAGCGGGGGGAATAGCAATCAGCCCCAGCATTTT
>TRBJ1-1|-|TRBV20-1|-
CSANHDPNTEAFF
TGCAGTGCTAATCATGACCCCAACACTGAAGCTTTTTTT
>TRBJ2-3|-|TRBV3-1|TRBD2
CASSPGVSGGPSTDTQYF
TGTGCCAGCAGCCCTGGTGTTAGCGGGGGGCCTAGCACAGATACGCAGTATTTT
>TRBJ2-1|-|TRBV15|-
CATSRDKGTNEQFF
TGTGCCACCAGCAGAGATAAGGGGACCAATGAGCAGTTCTTC
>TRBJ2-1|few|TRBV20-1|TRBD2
CSAPEGLAFGDEQFF
TGCAGTGCCCCCGAGGGACTAGCCTTCGGGGATGAGCAGTTCTTC
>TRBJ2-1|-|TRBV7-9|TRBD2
CASSLPVGLDNEQFF
TGTGCCAGCAGCCTCCCGGTAGGACTAGACAATGAGCAGTTCTTC
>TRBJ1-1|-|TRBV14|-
CASSQDQEGAEAFF
TGTGCCAGCAGCCAAGATCAGGAGGGGGCTGAAGCTTTCTTT
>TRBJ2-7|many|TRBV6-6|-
CASSPERGYEQYF
TGTGCCAGCAGTCCAGAGAGGGGGTACGAGCAGTACTTC
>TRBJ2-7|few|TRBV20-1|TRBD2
CSAHMGLAGVYEQYF
TGCAGTGCTCACATGGGACTAGCGGGGGTTTACGAGCAGTACTTC
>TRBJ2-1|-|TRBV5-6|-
CASRGGSVQFF
TGTGCCAGCAGAGGGGGGAGTGTGCAGTTCTTC
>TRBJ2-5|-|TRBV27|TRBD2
CASSKLAGAPGTQYF
TGTGCCAGCAGCAAACTAGCGGGGGCCCCGGGGACCCAGTACTTC
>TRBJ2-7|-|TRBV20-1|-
CSARDSGDGNPYEQYF
TGCAGTGCTAGAGATTCCGGGGACGGAAATCCCTACGAGCAGTACTTC
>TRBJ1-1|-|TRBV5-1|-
CASFGPGSTEAFF
TGCGCCAGCTTCGGACCGGGTTCCACTGAAGCTTTCTTT
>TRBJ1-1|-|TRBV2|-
CASSEGAIGTEAFF
TGTGCCAGCAGTGAGGGGGCGATTGGGACTGAAGCTTTCTTT
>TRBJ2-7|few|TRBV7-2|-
CASSLAGGLCEQYF
TGTGCCAGCAGCTTAGCGGGGGGGCTCTGCGAGCAGTACTTC
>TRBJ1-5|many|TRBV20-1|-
CSARAGQGRSQPQHF
TGCAGTGCTAGAGCCGGGCAGGGTAGGAGTCAGCCCCAGCATTTT
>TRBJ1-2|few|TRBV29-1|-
CSVEDEGGKSYGYTF
TGCAGCGTTGAAGATGAGGGGGGGAAGTCCTATGGCTACACCTTC
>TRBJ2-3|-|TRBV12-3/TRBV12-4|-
CASSPSQVFGATDTQYF
TGTGCCAGCAGTCCCTCACAGGTTTTCGGGGCCACAGATACGCAGTATTTT
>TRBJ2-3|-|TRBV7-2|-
CASSLRGQGTDTQYF
TGTGCCAGCAGCTTGAGGGGACAAGGCACAGATACGCAGTATTTT
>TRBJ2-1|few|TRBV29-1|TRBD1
CSSTGQGDEQFF
TGCAGCTCGACAGGGCAAGGGGATGAGCAGTTCTTC
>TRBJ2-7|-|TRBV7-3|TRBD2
CASSSSGLAGALNEQYF
TGTGCCAGCAGCTCCTCCGGACTAGCGGGGGCTCTGAACGAGCAGTACTTC
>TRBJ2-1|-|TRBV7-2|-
CASSTDIWEQFF
TGTGCCAGCAGCACGGACATATGGGAGCAGTTCTTC
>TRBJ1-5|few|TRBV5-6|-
CASSPYRTANQPQHF
TGTGCCAGCAGCCCCTACCGGACAGCCAATCAGCCCCAGCATTTT
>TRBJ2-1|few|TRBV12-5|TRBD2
CASGLAGGVAYNEQFF
TGTGCTAGTGGTTTGGCCGGGGGGGTAGCGTACAATGAGCAGTTCTTC
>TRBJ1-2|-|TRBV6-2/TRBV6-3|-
CASSPRGSFPSGYGYTF
TGTGCCAGCAGCCCCCGTGGGAGCTTTCCGTCAGGCTATGGCTACACCTTC
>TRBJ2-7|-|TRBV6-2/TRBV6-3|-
CASSSWTRTSYEQYF
TGTGCCAGCAGTTCCTGGACCCGGACCTCCTACGAGCAGTACTTC
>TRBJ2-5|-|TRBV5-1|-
CASSLEGRPQETQYF
TGCGCCAGCAGCTTGGAAGGCAGACCCCAAGAGACCCAGTACTTC
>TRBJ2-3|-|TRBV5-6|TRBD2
CASSLSGTSGATDTQYF
TGTGCCAGCAGCTTGTCCGGGACTAGCGGGGCTACAGATACGCAGTATTTT
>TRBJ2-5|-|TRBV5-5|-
CASSWANSYQETQYF
TGTGCCAGCAGCTGGGCCAACAGCTACCAAGAGACCCAGTACTTC
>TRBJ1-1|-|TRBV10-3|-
CAISDPLAGGANTEAFF
TGTGCCATCAGTGACCCCCTTGCGGGGGGCGCAAACACTGAAGCTTTCTTT
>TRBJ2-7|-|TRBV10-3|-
CAISEGRATYEQYF
TGTGCCATCAGTGAGGGCAGGGCCACCTACGAGCAGTACTTC
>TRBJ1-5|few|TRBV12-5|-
CASGLRFSQPQHF
TGTGCTAGTGGTTTGAGGTTCAGTCAGCCCCAGCATTTT
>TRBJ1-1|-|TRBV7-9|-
CASSLEGVATEAFF
TGTGCCAGCAGCTTGGAGGGGGTGGCCACTGAAGCTTTCTTT
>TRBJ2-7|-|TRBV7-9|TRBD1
CASSYGQGLYEQYF
TGTGCCAGCAGCTACGGACAGGGTCTCTACGAGCAGTACTTC
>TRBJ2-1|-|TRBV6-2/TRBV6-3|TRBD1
CASSFRDSSFNEQFF
TGTGCCAGCAGTTTCCGGGACAGCAGCTTCAATGAGCAGTTCTTC
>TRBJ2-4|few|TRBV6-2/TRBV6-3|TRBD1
CASSGDRAKNIQYF
TGTGCCAGCAGCGGGGACAGGGCCAAAAACATTCAGTACTTC